These 24 T cell receptor beta chains originate from one sample sequenced in a study of shared clonotypes between healthy human individuals. CD45RO negativity and positive selection for CCR7 defined naive CD8 cells, a population that excluded terminally differentiated effector memory CD45RA+ cells. The data were produced by immunoSEQ multiplex PCR, yet TCRdb's version contains in-frame clones alone and is incomplete. The sample shows about 800,000 clones, 96% of them seen only once. Material: naive CD8+ T cells sorted from blood. These TCRs come from a man in his thirties or forties in good health.

CDR3 residues: CASSMAGSNTEAFF. The DNA for the CDR3 is TGTGCCAGTAGTATGGCAGGGTCGAACACTGAAGCTTTCTTT. The V and J genes are TRBV19 and TRBJ1-1, with D possibly matching TRBD1 (5 bases). Germline V gene data show CDR1 as LNHDA and CDR2 as SQIVND (reference sequence). CDR3 length equals 14 residues. V shed 3 bases and J shed 1 base, with 9 bases lying between them. Full variable domain (remainder filled in from reference TRBV19 and TRBJ1-1): DGGITQSPKYLFRKEGQNVTLSCEQNLNHDAMYWYRQDPGQGLRLIYYSQIVNDFQKGDIAEGYSVSREKKESFPLTVTSAQKNPTAFYLCASSMAGSNTEAFFGQGTRLTVV.

The chain carries TRBV19 and TRBJ2-7, with 11 bases matching TRBD2. Losses at the gene ends were 5 bases for V and 2 bases for J; bases not matched to a gene: 8. The CDR3 contains 16 residues. Germline-derived CDR1 and CDR2 are LNHDA and SQIVND (reference sequence). CDR3 amino acids: CASSPTASGRTYEQYF. The CDR3 DNA follows: TGTGCCAGTAGTCCTACGGCTAGCGGGAGGACCTACGAGCAGTACTTC.

This chain uses TRBV11-3 with TRBJ2-1; 9 bases match TRBD1. The trim removed 5 bases at V and 8 bases at J, leaving 7 bases unmatched. This CDR3 spans 14 amino acids. Germline CDR1 and CDR2: SGHNT and YENEEA. The CDR3 here is CASSIRDRADEQFF. The CDR3 DNA is TGTGCCAGCAGCATCCGGGACAGGGCTGATGAGCAGTTCTTC.

This chain joins TRBV27 and TRBJ2-5; D perhaps matches TRBD2 (6 bases). The CDR3 runs to 13 residues. The germline V and J ends were trimmed by 0 bases and 9 bases, with 11 bases remaining between them. The germline V gene encodes CDR1 MNHEY and CDR2 SMNVEV (reference sequence). CDR3 DNA sequence: TGTGCCAGCAGTTTATCAGCGGGCCGGGCCCAGTACTTC. Protein product: CASSLSAGRAQYF.

The chain has TRBV11-1 and TRBJ2-7, with TRBD1 identical over 9 bases. The CDR3 has 14 residues. CDR1 is SGHAT and CDR2 is FQDESV in the germline V gene (reference sequence). V lost 7 bases and J lost 3; bases outside the gene matches: 7. The CDR3 coding sequence is TGTGCCAGCACCTACGACAGGGGGGGCTACGAGCAGTACTTC. This encodes CASTYDRGGYEQYF.

The V and J genes are TRBV27 and TRBJ2-2; D ambiguous. The CDR3 runs 17 residues. CDR1 MNHEY and CDR2 SMNVEV come from the germline V gene (reference sequence). The V gene lost 6 bases and the J gene lost 0 bases, with 17 bases spanning the gap. Written as DNA, the CDR3 is TGTGCCAGCAGCCCCACGGCCCCGTTCGCGAACACCGGGGAGCTGTTTTTT. Its translation is CASSPTAPFANTGELFF.

V usage is TRBV6-1 and J usage is TRBJ1-1; D is unresolved. The CDR3 has 10 amino acids. With 5 bases removed from V and 6 bases from J, the gap between germline ends came to 4 bases. Germline values: CDR1 MNHNS, CDR2 SASEGT. The CDR3 bases are TGTGCCAGCAGTTATGCTGAAGCTTTCTTT. This encodes CASSYAEAFF.

The chain employs TRBV6-6 and TRBJ2-2, with 8 bases that match TRBD1. V lost 7 bases to trimming and J lost 3 bases; unmatched junction nucleotides: 4. Germline V gives CDR1 MNHNY, CDR2 SVGAGI (reference sequence). The CDR3 sequence is 14 residues long. The CDR3 reads CASKDRAYTGELFF. CDR3 nucleotide sequence: TGTGCCAGCAAGGACAGGGCCTACACCGGGGAGCTGTTTTTT.

The J gene is TRBJ2-7, the V gene TRBV5-1; perhaps TRBD2 as D (6 bases). There are 15 residues in the CDR3. CDR1 and CDR2 from the germline V gene are SGHRS and YFSETQ. The V and J ends lost 4 bases and 3 bases respectively, with 17 bases between them. The CDR3: CASSPTGLSNYEQYF. The CDR3 coding sequence is TGCGCCAGCAGCCCCACGGGACTGAGCAACTACGAGCAGTACTTC.

The V and J genes are TRBV28 and TRBJ1-1; D remains unclear. In germline, CDR1 is MDHEN, CDR2 SYDVKM. V lost 5 bases and J 0 bases, leaving 7 bases between the germline ends. This CDR3 comprises 13 residues. CDR3 DNA: TGTGCCAGCAGTCGGATCCTGAACACTGAAGCTTTCTTT. Translating gives CASSRILNTEAFF. Complete variable domain (other parts from reference TRBV28 and TRBJ1-1): DVKVTQSSRYLVKRTGEKVFLECVQDMDHENMFWYRQDPGLGLRLIYFSYDVKMKEKGDIPEGYSVSREKKERFSLILESASTNQTSMYLCASSRILNTEAFFGQGTRLTVV.

This clone was seen just once. This rearrangement joins TRBV7-6 to TRBJ2-2; 9 bases agree with TRBD2. V dropped 3 bases and J dropped 8; count of bases not matched to a gene: 16. The CDR3 extends over 18 amino acids. Germline lookup yields CDR1 SGHVS and CDR2 FNYEAQ. The CDR3 region has the DNA TGTGCCAGCAGCTTTACGGTCAGCGGGAGGACCGTAGGAGGGGAGCTGTTTTTT. Its translation: CASSFTVSGRTVGGELFF.

This chain joins TRBV11-2 and TRBJ2-5; D assignment may be TRBD1 or TRBD2 (5 bases each). This CDR3 comprises 15 residues. Looked up from germline, CDR1 is SGHAT and CDR2 is FQNNGV. The V gene lost 5 bases and the J gene lost 5 bases, with 18 bases spanning the gap. The CDR3 loop is CASSDTGAFRETQYF. CDR3 coding DNA: TGTGCCAGCAGCGATACCGGGGCCTTCAGGGAGACCCAGTACTTC. The full variable domain, rest sourced from reference TRBV11-2 and TRBJ2-5, is EAGVAQSPRYKIIEKRQSVAFWCNPISGHATLYWYQQILGQGPKLLIQFQNNGVVDDSQLPKDRFSAERLKGVDSTLKIQPAKLEDSAVYLCASSDTGAFRETQYFGPGTRLLVL.

This clone showed up just once. The chain uses TRBV25-1 and TRBJ2-5, with D possibly called TRBD1 or TRBD2 (5 bases each). Germline CDR1 and CDR2: MGHDK and SYGVNS. Trimming removed 3 bases from V and 5 bases from J, with 13 bases in between. The CDR3 is made up of 14 amino acids. The CDR3 DNA reads as TGTGCCAGCAGTGACCCCGGGGCACCCGAGACCCAGTACTTC. Translation gives CASSDPGAPETQYF.

This clone was seen just once. The rearrangement joins TRBV7-9 to TRBJ2-7; tentatively, D is TRBD2 (6 bases). Germline CDR1 SEHNR, CDR2 FQNEAQ (reference sequence). Trimming left V 5 bases short and J 0 bases short, with 14 bases between. There are 15 residues in the CDR3. CDR3 in amino acids: CASSLRGGTSYEQYF. In DNA form, the CDR3 reads TGTGCCAGCAGCCTAAGGGGCGGGACCTCCTACGAGCAGTACTTC.

In regard to this clone: The junction and the germline gene differ at one end; a read error may be behind it. V usage is TRBV7-7 and J usage is TRBJ2-7; TRBD1 aligns across 7 bases. CDR3 size: 13 residues. Germline lookup yields CDR1 SSHAT and CDR2 FNYEAQ (reference sequence). CDR3 in amino acids: CASSPGQDYEQYF. Written as DNA, the CDR3 is TGTGCTAGCAGCCCTGGACAGGACTACGAGCAGTACTTC.

This chain uses TRBV5-5 with TRBJ2-7; 16 nucleotides agree with TRBD2. The germline V gene encodes CDR1 SGHKS and CDR2 YYEKEE (reference sequence). The CDR3 has 18 amino acids. V trimming: 4 bases; J trimming: 6 bases; junction bases outside the gene matches: 13. CDR3 sequence reads: CASSRTGTSGRAVFEQYF. CDR3 in DNA: TGTGCCAGCAGCCGGACAGGGACTAGCGGGAGGGCCGTGTTCGAGCAGTACTTC.

The gene calls are TRBV12-5 and TRBJ2-1; 13 bases align to TRBD2. CDR3 length equals 17 residues. Looked up from germline, CDR1 is LGHNT and CDR2 is FRNRAP. With V trimmed by 1 base and J by 6 bases, 6 bases remained unmatched. The CDR3 nucleotides are TGTGCTAGTGGTTTGGAAACGACTAGCGGGAGGACCAATGAGCAGTTCTTC. It encodes CASGLETTSGRTNEQFF.

This clone was detected once. The same CDR3 arises from other DNA sequences in this sample as well. This rearrangement joins TRBV7-9 to TRBJ2-2; no clear D. Trimming removed 6 bases at V and 0 bases at J, with 11 bases between. Per germline, CDR1 SEHNR and CDR2 FQNEAQ (reference sequence). The CDR3 runs 15 residues. The CDR3 loop reads CASSFSAANTGELFF. Written as DNA, the CDR3 is TGTGCCAGCAGTTTCAGCGCGGCGAACACCGGGGAGCTGTTTTTT.

The chain uses TRBV7-3 and TRBJ2-6; maybe TRBD2 (5 bases). Per germline, CDR1 SGHTA and CDR2 FQGTGA. This CDR3 has 17 residues. Trimming stripped 6 bases from V and 0 bases from J, with 15 bases between. In DNA form, the CDR3 reads TGTGCCAGCAGATCTGAGGGTTGGGGCTCTGGGGCCAACGTCCTGACTTTC. Translating it yields CASRSEGWGSGANVLTF.

V and J are TRBV29-1 and TRBJ2-1; 11 nucleotides agree with TRBD1. Trimming at V came to 1 base and at J to 5 bases, leaving 7 bases not matched to a gene. The length of the CDR3 is 16 residues. From germline, CDR1 is SQVTM and CDR2 ANQGSEA. The CDR3 spells CSVEALRDRGDNEQFF. The CDR3 region has the DNA TGCAGCGTTGAAGCCTTGCGGGACAGGGGGGACAATGAGCAGTTCTTC.

V usage is TRBV4-3 and J usage is TRBJ1-1, with TRBD1 identical over 10 bases. The V segment lost 4 bases and the J segment 6 bases; nucleotides outside the gene matches: 8. CDR3 length: 15 residues. Germline values: CDR1 LGHNA, CDR2 YSLEER. In DNA form, the CDR3 reads TGCGCCAGCAGCCTAACCGGGACAGGGGAGCCTGAAGCTTTCTTT. Its protein product is CASSLTGTGEPEAFF.

The CDR3 here is CATSRAPPGTGLYEQYF. CDR3 sequence (DNA): TGTGCCACCAGCAGAGCCCCCCCCGGAACAGGGTTGTACGAGCAGTACTTC. This chain connects TRBV15 to TRBJ2-7; TRBD1 is a possible D gene (6 bases). Germline-derived CDR1 and CDR2 are LNHNV and YYDKDF (reference sequence). V gave up 1 base and J gave up 4 bases, with 20 bases separating them. This CDR3 region has 17 residues.

This rearrangement joins TRBV27 to TRBJ2-3, with 12 positions matching TRBD2. Germline V gene lookup returns CDR1 MNHEY and CDR2 SMNVEV (reference sequence). The trim removed 4 bases at V and 6 bases at J, leaving 11 bases unmatched. This CDR3 is 17 amino acids long. The CDR3 here is CASSSLLTSGSGDTQYF. CDR3 bases: TGTGCCAGCAGTTCTCTCCTGACTAGCGGGAGTGGGGATACGCAGTATTTT.

This chain links TRBV7-6 with TRBJ2-1; 13 bases map to TRBD2. The V gene end was trimmed by 5 bases and the J gene end by 0 bases; junction bases not matched to a gene: 7. The germline gives CDR1 SGHVS, CDR2 FNYEAQ. The CDR3 spans 18 residues. The CDR3 spells CASSAGTSGDSSYNEQFF. The CDR3 region has the DNA TGTGCCAGCAGCGCTGGGACTAGCGGGGATAGCTCCTACAATGAGCAGTTCTTC.